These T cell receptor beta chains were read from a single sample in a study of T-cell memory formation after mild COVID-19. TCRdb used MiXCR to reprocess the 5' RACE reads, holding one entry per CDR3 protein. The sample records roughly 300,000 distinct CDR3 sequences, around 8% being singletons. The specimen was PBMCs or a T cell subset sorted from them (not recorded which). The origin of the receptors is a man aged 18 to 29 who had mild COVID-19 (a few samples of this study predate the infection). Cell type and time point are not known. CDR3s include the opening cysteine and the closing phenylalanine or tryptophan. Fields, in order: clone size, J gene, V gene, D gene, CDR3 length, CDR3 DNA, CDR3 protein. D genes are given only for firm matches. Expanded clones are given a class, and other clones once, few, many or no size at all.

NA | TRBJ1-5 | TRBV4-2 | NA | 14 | TGTGCCAGCAGCCAAGATCTAGGCAATCAGCCCCAGCATTTT | CASSQDLGNQPQHF
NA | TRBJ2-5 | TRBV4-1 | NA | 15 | TGCGCCAGCAGCCGTATTGGGGGGTCCCAAGAGACCCAGTACTTC | CASSRIGGSQETQYF
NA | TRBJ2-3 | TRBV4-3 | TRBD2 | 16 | TGCGCCAGCAGCCACTCCTCGCGGGGGAGCACAGATACGCAGTATTTT | CASSHSSRGSTDTQYF
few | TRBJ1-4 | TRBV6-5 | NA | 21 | TGTGCCAGCAGTCCCACTCTGTCTCATAATGAAAAACTCGTTAGGGGTGTGACTCTGTTTTTT | CASSPTLSHNEKLVRGVTLFF
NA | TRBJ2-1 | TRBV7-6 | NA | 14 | TGTGCCAGCAGCTCCCCAGCCTCAAGGGGCGAGCAGTTCTTC | CASSSPASRGEQFF
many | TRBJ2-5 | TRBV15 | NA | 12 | TGTGCCACCAGGGGGGGTGGGGAGACCCAGTACTTC | CATRGGGETQYF
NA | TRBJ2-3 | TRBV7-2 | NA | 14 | TGTGCCAGCAGCTTCTACAGGGAGGTAGATACGCAGTATTTT | CASSFYREVDTQYF
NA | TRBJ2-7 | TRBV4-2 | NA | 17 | TGTGCCAGCAGCCAACCACGAGGTTGGGGAAGCTCCTACGAGCAGTACTTC | CASSQPRGWGSSYEQYF
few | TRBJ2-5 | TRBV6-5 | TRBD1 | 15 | TGTGCCAGCAGTCTGCAGGACAGGGTCTTTGAGACCCAGTACTTC | CASSLQDRVFETQYF
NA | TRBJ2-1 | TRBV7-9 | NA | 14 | TGTGCCAGCAGCTTAGCGCGAGAGGGGGTTGAGCAGTTCTTC | CASSLAREGVEQFF
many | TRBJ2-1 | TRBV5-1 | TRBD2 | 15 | TGCGCCAGCAGCATGGGACTAGCCCCCCTCGATGAGCAGTTCTTC | CASSMGLAPLDEQFF
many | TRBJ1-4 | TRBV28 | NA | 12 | TGTGCCAGCAGGCGCGGGGGTGAAAAACTGTTTTTT | CASRRGGEKLFF
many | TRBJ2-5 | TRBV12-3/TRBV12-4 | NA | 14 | TGTGCCAGCAGTCCCCCGAGCAGGCAAGAGACCCAGTACTTC | CASSPPSRQETQYF
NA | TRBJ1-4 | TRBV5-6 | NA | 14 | TGTGCCAGCAGACCCACAGGAATTAATGAAAAACTGTTTTTT | CASRPTGINEKLFF
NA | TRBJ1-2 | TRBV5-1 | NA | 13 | TGCGCCAGCAGCTTCACAGGTGACTATGGCTACACCTTC | CASSFTGDYGYTF
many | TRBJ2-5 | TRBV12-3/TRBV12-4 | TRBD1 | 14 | TGTGCCAGCAGCCCAGGGGGTCTAAAAGAGACCCAGTACTTC | CASSPGGLKETQYF
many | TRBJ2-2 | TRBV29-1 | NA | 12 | TGCAGCGTGGAGGTGACAGCCGGGGAGCTGTTTTTT | CSVEVTAGELFF
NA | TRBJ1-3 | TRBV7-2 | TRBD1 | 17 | TGTGCCAGCAGCCGAAGACAGGGCCGAGACTCTGGAAACACCATATATTTT | CASSRRQGRDSGNTIYF
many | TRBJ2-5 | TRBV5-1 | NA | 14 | TGCGCCAGCAGCCCCTGGGGGCGCGGAGAGACCCAGTACTTC | CASSPWGRGETQYF
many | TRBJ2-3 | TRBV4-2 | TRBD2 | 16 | TGTGCCAGCAGCCAAGATCAGCGGGGGGGCCCAGATACGCAGTATTTT | CASSQDQRGGPDTQYF
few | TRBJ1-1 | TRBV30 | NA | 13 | TGTGCCTGGAGTGCAGGGGATCGTACTGAAGCTTTCTTT | CAWSAGDRTEAFF
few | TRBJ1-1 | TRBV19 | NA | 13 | TGTGCCAGTAGTCGGAGAGGTCGACTTGAAGCTTTCTTT | CASSRRGRLEAFF
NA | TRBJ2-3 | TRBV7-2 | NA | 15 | TGTGCCAGCAGCCTCGTTGGGGTGGGGCCAGATACGCAGTATTTT | CASSLVGVGPDTQYF
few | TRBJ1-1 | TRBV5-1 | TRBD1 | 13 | TGCGCCAGCAGCGGCCGCCAGGGGGCTGAAGCTTTCTTT | CASSGRQGAEAFF
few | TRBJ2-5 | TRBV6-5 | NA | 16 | TGTGCCAGCAGTTACTCGATCCCCCTCCTGCAAGAGACCCAGTACTTC | CASSYSIPLLQETQYF
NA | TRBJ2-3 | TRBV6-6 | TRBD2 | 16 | TGTGCCAGCAGGAGCACTAGCGGGGGGGGCACAGATACGCAGTATTTT | CASRSTSGGGTDTQYF
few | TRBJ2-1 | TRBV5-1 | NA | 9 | TGCGCCAGCAGGGACGAGCAGTTCTTC | CASRDEQFF
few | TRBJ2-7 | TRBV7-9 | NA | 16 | TGTGCCAGCAGCTTAGACCTTGACAGCTTGTCCCACGAGCAGTACTTC | CASSLDLDSLSHEQYF
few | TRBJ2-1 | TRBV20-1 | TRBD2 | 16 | TGCAGTGCTAGAGATGCCATAGCGGGATATTACAATGAGCAGTTCTTC | CSARDAIAGYYNEQFF
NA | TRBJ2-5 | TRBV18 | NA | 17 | TGTGCCAGCTCACCGGCCGGGACGTTGACTTCCCAAGAGACCCAGTACTTC | CASSPAGTLTSQETQYF
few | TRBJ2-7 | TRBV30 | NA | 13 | TGTGCCTGGAGTGTAGACTTGGCCTACGAGCAGTACTTC | CAWSVDLAYEQYF
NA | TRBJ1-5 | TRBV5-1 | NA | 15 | TGCGCCAGCAGCTTATCAGGAGGTAACAATCAGCCCCAGCATTTT | CASSLSGGNNQPQHF
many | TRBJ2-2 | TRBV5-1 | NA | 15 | TGCGCCAGCAGACTGCGGCGGGACAACACCGGGGAGCTGTTTTTT | CASRLRRDNTGELFF
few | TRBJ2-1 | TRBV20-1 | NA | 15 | TGCAGTGCTTATTTTCACCTTCGAGGAAACAATGAGCAGTTCTTC | CSAYFHLRGNNEQFF
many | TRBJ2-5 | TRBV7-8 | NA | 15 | TGTGCCAGCAGCTTAGAATTGGGCAGGAAAGAGACCCAGTACTTC | CASSLELGRKETQYF
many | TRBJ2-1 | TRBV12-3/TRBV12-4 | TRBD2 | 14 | TGTGCCAGCAGTTTATTAGCGGGGAACAATGAGCAGTTCTTC | CASSLLAGNNEQFF
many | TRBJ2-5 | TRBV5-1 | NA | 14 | TGCGCCAGCGGAGCTTGGGATAGCTGGGAGACCCAGTACTTC | CASGAWDSWETQYF
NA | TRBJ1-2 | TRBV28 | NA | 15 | TGTGCCAGCAGTTTTGGGGGTAGGGGGAGGGATGGCTACACCTTC | CASSFGGRGRDGYTF
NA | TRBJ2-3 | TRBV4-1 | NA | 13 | TGCGCCAGCAGCCAAGTTGGTCTACATACGCAGTATTTT | CASSQVGLHTQYF
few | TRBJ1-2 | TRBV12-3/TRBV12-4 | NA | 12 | TGTGCCAGCGCGACAGGATCCTATGGCTACACCTTC | CASATGSYGYTF
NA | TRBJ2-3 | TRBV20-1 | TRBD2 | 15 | TGCAGTGCTAGAAAACTAGCGGGGGTCCGAGATACGCAGTATTTT | CSARKLAGVRDTQYF
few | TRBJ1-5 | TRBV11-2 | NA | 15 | TGTGCCAGCAGCTTAGGTCCAGGGGCCAATCAGCCCCAGCATTTT | CASSLGPGANQPQHF
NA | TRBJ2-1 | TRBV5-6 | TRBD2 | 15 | TGTGCCAGCAGCTTTGGAGCGGGGGCTCACCTCGGGCAGTTCTTC | CASSFGAGAHLGQFF
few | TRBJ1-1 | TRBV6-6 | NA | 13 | TGTGCCAGCAGTTACTCGAACCTACCTGAAGCTTTCTTT | CASSYSNLPEAFF
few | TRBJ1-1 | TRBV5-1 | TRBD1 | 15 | TGCGCCAGCAGCTTGGCCTTGACAGGGGGGCCTGAAGCTTTCTTT | CASSLALTGGPEAFF
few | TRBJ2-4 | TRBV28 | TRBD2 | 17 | TGTGCCAGCAGTTTCTCATACGGGGGGAAGGCCAAAAACATTCAGTACTTC | CASSFSYGGKAKNIQYF
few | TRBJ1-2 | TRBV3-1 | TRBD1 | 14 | TGTGCCAGCAGCCAAGACACAGGGGGAAGGGGCTACACCTTC | CASSQDTGGRGYTF
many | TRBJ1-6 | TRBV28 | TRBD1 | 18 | TGTGCCAGCAGCCCCTACGACAGGGGCTACTCCTATAATTCACCCCTCCACTTT | CASSPYDRGYSYNSPLHF